This record concerns one T cell receptor beta chain sequence. Antigen: not known. Sequencing was performed with immunoSEQ multiplex PCR; in TCRdb, only in-frame clones are kept and a portion is missing. The data contain more than 20,000 clones, roughly 80% of them singletons. The entry originates in a study of radiation and T cells in renal cell carcinoma. Whole-study context: Nephrectomy followed 15 Gy stereotactic body radiation by 4 weeks. Study results and caveats: In blood, top tumor clones expanded by 2 weeks, shrinking by 4. Baseline intratumoral clonotype presence is unknown without pretreatment biopsies.

Time point reported: blood 2 weeks post-SBRT. Noted treatment: 15 Gy SBRT to primary tumor, nephrectomy 4 weeks later. Radiation-treated patients gave blood at baseline, week 2 and week 4. Source: blood, taken from a patient whose treatment included radiotherapy and nephrectomy. The receptor's source is a man aged 55 to 70 with renal cell carcinoma.

CDR3 coding DNA: TGTGCCAGCAGCTTAGCTTTACTAGCGGAGACCTACAATGAGCAGTTCTTC. Translation: CASSLALLAETYNEQFF. The chain has TRBV7-2 and TRBJ2-1, with 8 positions matching TRBD2. This CDR3 is 17 amino acids long. The V gene end was trimmed by 0 bases and the J gene end by 2 bases; junction bases not matched to a gene: 6. The germline V gene encodes CDR1 SGHTA and CDR2 FQGNSA.